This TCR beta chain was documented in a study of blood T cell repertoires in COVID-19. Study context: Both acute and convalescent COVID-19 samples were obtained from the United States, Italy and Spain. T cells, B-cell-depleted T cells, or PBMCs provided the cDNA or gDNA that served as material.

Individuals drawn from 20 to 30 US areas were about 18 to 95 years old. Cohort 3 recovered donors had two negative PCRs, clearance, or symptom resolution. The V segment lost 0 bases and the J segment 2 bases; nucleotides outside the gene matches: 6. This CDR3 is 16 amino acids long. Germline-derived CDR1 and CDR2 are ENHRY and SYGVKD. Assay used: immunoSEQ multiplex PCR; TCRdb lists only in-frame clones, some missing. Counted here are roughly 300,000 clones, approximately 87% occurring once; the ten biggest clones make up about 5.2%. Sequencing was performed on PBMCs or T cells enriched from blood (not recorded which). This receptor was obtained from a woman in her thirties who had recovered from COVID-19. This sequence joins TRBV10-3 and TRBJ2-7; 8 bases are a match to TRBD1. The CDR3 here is CAISESLRTGTYEQYF. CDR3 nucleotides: TGTGCCATCAGTGAGTCGTTGAGGACAGGGACCTACGAGCAGTACTTC.